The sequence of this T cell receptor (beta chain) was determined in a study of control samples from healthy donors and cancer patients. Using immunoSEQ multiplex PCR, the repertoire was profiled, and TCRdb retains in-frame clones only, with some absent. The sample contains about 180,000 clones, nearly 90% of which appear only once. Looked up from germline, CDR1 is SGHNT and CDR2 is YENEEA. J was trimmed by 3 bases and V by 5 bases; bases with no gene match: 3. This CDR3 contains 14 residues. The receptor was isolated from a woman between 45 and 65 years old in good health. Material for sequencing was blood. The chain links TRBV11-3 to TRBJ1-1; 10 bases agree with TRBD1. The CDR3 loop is CASSPGQGYTEAFF. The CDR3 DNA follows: TGTGCCAGCAGCCCGGGACAGGGGTACACTGAAGCTTTCTTT.